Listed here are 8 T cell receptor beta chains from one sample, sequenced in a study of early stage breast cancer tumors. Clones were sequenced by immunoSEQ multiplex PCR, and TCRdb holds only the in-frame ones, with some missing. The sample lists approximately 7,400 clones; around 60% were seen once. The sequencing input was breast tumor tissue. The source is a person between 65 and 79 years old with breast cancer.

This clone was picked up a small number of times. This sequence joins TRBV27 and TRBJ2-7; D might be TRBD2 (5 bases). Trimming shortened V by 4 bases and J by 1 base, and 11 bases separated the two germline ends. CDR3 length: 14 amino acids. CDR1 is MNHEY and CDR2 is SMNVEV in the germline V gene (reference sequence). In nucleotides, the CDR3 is TGTGCCAGCAGTTCGTCCCGGGGTTCCTACGAGCAGTACTTC. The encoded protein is CASSSSRGSYEQYF.

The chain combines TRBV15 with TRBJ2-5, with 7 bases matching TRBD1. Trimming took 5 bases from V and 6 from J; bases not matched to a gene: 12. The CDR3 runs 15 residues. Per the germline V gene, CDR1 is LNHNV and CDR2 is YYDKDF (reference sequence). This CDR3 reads CATSGIDRDIKTQYF. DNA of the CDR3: TGTGCCACCAGCGGGATTGACAGGGACATCAAGACCCAGTACTTC.

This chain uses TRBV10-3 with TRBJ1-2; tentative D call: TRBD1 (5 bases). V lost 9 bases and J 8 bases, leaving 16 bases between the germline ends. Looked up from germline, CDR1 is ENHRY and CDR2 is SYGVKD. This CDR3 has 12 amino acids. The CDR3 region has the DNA TGTGCCATGAGCGGGGGGAAAGAAGGCTACACCTTC. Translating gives CAMSGGKEGYTF.

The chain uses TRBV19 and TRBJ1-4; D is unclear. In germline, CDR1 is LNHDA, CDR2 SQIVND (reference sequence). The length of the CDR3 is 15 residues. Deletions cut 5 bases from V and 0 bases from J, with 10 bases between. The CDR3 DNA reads TGTGCCAGTAGTTGGAGACGGTCAACTAATGAAAAACTGTTTTTT. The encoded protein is CASSWRRSTNEKLFF.

CDR3 in amino acids: CSVEGSTGVTDTQYF. The CDR3 DNA follows: TGCAGCGTTGAAGGTTCGACAGGGGTCACAGATACGCAGTATTTT. The V and J genes are TRBV29-1 and TRBJ2-3; 8 bases map to TRBD1. V was pared by 1 base and J by 2 bases, with 5 bases of the junction left unmatched. This CDR3 spans 15 amino acids. CDR1 and CDR2 (germline): SQVTM, ANQGSEA.

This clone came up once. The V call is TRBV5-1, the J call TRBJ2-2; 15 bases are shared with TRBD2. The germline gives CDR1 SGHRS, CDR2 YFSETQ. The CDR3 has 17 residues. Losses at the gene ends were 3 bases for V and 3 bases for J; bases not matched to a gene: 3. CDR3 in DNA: TGCGCCAGCAGCTCGGGACTAGCGGGGGGTGACACCGGGGAGCTGTTTTTT. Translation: CASSSGLAGGDTGELFF.

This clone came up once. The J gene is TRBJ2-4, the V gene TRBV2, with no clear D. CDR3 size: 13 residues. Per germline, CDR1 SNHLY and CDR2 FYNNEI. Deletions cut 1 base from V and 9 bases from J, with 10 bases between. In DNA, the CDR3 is TGTGCCAGCAGTGAAGGCGGTCCGGCCATTCAGTACTTC. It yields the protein CASSEGGPAIQYF.

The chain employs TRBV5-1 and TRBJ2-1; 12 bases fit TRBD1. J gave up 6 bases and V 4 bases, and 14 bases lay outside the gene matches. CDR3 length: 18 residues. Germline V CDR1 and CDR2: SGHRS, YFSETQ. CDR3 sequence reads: CASSVRGGTGGASNEQFF. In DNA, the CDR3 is TGCGCCAGCAGCGTCCGAGGGGGGACAGGGGGCGCCTCCAATGAGCAGTTCTTC.